This T cell receptor beta chain stems from a study of shared clonotypes between healthy human individuals. Germline CDR1 and CDR2: GTSNPN and SVGIG (reference sequence). CDR3 size: 14 residues. J lost 0 bases, V lost 5 bases, and 5 bases had no gene match. Adult donors, all healthy and HIV-negative, had no recent acute infections or vaccinations. Across several immunoSEQ plates, the genomic DNA of each subset was split evenly. Sequencing was performed with immunoSEQ multiplex PCR; in TCRdb, only in-frame clones are kept and a portion is missing. The sample records around 990,000 clones, approximately 77% being singletons.

The clonotype was recovered from a man younger than 35 in good health. Some clones in this sample may be carry-over from other donors' samples. The sequenced sample was memory CD4+ T cells from PBMCs. Subset described: CD45RA-negative fraction. This rearrangement joins TRBV30 to TRBJ2-3, with 7 bases aligning to TRBD2. CDR3 region: CAWGAGVSTDTQYF. The CDR3 DNA reads TGTGCCTGGGGCGCGGGAGTGAGCACAGATACGCAGTATTTT.